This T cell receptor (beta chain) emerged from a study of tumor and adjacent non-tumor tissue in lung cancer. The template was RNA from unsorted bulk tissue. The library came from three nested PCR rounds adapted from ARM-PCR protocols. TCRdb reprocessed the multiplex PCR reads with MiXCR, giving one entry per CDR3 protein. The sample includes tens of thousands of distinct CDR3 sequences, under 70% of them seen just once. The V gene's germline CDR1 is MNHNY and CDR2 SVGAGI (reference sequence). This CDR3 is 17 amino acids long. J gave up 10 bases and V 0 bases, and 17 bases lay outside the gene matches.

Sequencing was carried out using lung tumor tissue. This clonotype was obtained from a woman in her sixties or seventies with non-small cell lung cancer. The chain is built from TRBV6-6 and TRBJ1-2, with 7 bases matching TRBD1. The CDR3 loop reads CASSYSIGTQGGNDYTF. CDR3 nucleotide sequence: TGTGCCAGCAGTTACTCAATCGGAACGCAAGGGGGCAATGACTACACCTTC.